This record covers a single T cell receptor (beta chain). Its antigen is unknown. The data are from a study of shared clonotypes between healthy human individuals. General study points: Larger estimated richness was generally seen in naive subsets than in memory subsets. A handful of donors had 5% to 6.5% of their naive CD4 clonotypes in common.

Some clones are missing from TCRdb's copy, which holds only in-frame ones; the method was immunoSEQ multiplex PCR. The sample yields 2,500,000 or so clones, just over 90% seen once. Healthy HIV-negative adults without recent acute infections or vaccinations served as donors. V was pared by 6 bases and J by 0 bases, with 16 bases between. Germline loops: CDR1 SGHTA, CDR2 FQGNSA. CDR3 length equals 16 residues. The V gene is TRBV7-2, the J gene TRBJ2-3; D may be TRBD2 (6 bases). The clonotype was recovered from a man between 18 and 35 years old in good health. The specimen was naive CD4+ T cells sorted from blood. Sample subset: CD45RA+ positively selected. The CDR3 region has the DNA TGTGCCAGCAGAAGGGTAGCGGTTAGCAGCACAGATACGCAGTATTTT. Its translation: CASRRVAVSSTDTQYF.